This passage covers 28 T cell receptor beta chains from one sample sequenced in a study of T cells in Graves' hyperthyroidism and ophthalmopathy. From RNA transcripts, TCR beta CDR3 regions were amplified. In the first-round RT-PCR of the TCR CDR3, the HTBI primer set was used. A single record per CDR3 protein comes from TCRdb applying MiXCR to the multiplex PCR reads. The sample contains about 360,000 distinct CDR3 sequences, roughly 25% of which appear only once. The sample consisted of blood. The receptors come from a man aged 50-60 years with Graves' hyperthyroidism.

This clonotype was seen only a few times. This chain uses TRBV25-1 with TRBJ2-3; 9 bases match TRBD2. The CDR3 has 15 residues. The germline CDR1 and CDR2 sequences are MGHDK and SYGVNS. With V trimmed by 7 bases and J by 6 bases, 11 bases remained unmatched. This CDR3 reads CASKLGGRASDTQYF. In DNA form, the CDR3 reads TGTGCCAGCAAGCTCGGCGGGAGGGCCTCTGATACGCAGTATTTT.

The rearrangement links TRBV9 to TRBJ2-7; 7 nucleotides align to TRBD2. This CDR3 is built from 10 residues. Unmatched junction bases numbered 3, after V lost 6 bases and J lost 9 bases. Germline lookup yields CDR1 SGDLS and CDR2 YYNGEE. In DNA, the CDR3 is TGTGCCAGCACCCCGGGAGGGCAGTACTTC. It specifies CASTPGGQYF.

This clonotype has just a few counts. It may be a read error: a sequence one base away is much more abundant. Because it lacks the conserved phenylalanine or tryptophan at the end, this CDR3 is likely a read error. In DNA, the CDR3 is TGTGCCAGCAGCTCCCTGGCGGGACTAGCGGGGAGCACAGATACGCAGTATTCT. This translates into CASSSLAGLAGSTDTQYS. The chain links TRBV28 to TRBJ2-3; 13 positions agree with TRBD2. This CDR3 contains 18 residues. V trimming: 6 bases; J trimming: 0 bases; junction bases outside the gene matches: 9. The germline CDR1 and CDR2 sequences are MDHEN and SYDVKM.

The genes are TRBV7-2 and TRBJ1-1; D gene ambiguous. The V gene's germline CDR1 is SGHTA and CDR2 FQGNSA. V was pared by 3 bases and J by 1 base, with 12 bases between. This CDR3 is built from 15 residues. Here the CDR3 reads CASSFRIEKNTEAFF. The CDR3 region has the DNA TGTGCCAGCAGCTTTAGGATAGAGAAGAACACTGAAGCTTTCTTT.

This clonotype came up a few times. Sequence at one end of the junction differs from germline and may be a read error. This rearrangement joins TRBV20-1 to TRBJ2-1, with 10 bases fitting TRBD2. This CDR3 is built from 14 residues. CDR1 is DFQATT and CDR2 is SNEGSKA in the germline V gene (reference sequence). The CDR3 is CSAGVLAGINGQFF. In DNA form, the CDR3 reads TGCAGTGCGGGGGTACTAGCGGGAATTAATGGGCAGTTCTTC.

A few counts support this clonotype. This chain links TRBV2 with TRBJ2-2, with 7 bases lining up with TRBD1. Looked up from germline, CDR1 is SNHLY and CDR2 is FYNNEI. There are 16 residues in the CDR3. J gave up 3 bases and V 6 bases, and 10 bases lay outside the gene matches. The CDR3 protein is CASRDGTVGHTGELFF. CDR3 nucleotides: TGTGCCAGCAGAGATGGGACAGTGGGGCACACCGGGGAGCTGTTTTTT.

This clonotype was seen a handful of times. V gene TRBV12-3 or TRBV12-4 combines with J gene TRBJ1-2, with D perhaps matching TRBD1 (5 bases). There are 13 residues in the CDR3. Between the trimmed V and J ends, which lost 6 bases and 6 bases, there was a span of 14 bases. This chain's CDR3 is CASSRGVRDGYTF. In DNA, the CDR3 is TGTGCCAGCAGCCGAGGGGTACGGGATGGCTACACCTTC.

This clonotype has a count of ten or more. The V and J genes are TRBV12-3 or TRBV12-4 and TRBJ1-1; TRBD1 might be the D (5 bases). The V end lost 2 bases, the J end lost 5 bases, and 9 bases lay between the germline ends. The CDR3 is 13 amino acids. The CDR3 DNA is TGTGCCAGCAGTTTAAAAGGGGAGACTGAAGCTTTCTTT. Translation gives CASSLKGETEAFF.

This clonotype was seen once. Possible read error: a much larger clone is one base away. V gene TRBV20-1 combines with J gene TRBJ2-1, with a tentative D call TRBD2 (5 bases). The CDR3 is 11 amino acids. Germline CDR1 is DFQATT and CDR2 is SNEGSKA (reference sequence). The germline V and J ends were trimmed by 3 bases and 7 bases, with 7 bases remaining between them. The CDR3, as DNA: TGCAGTGCTAGCGGGGATAATGAGCAGTTCTTC. Amino acid sequence: CSASGDNEQFF.

The chain couples TRBV15 to TRBJ2-3; D gene uncertain. From germline, CDR1 is LNHNV and CDR2 YYDKDF (reference sequence). V was cut by 1 base and J by 0 bases, with 8 bases left in between. CDR3 size: 15 residues. CDR3 sequence: CATSRVRTSTDTQYF. For the CDR3, the DNA is TGTGCCACCAGCAGAGTCCGTACTAGCACAGATACGCAGTATTTT.

This chain uses TRBV27 with TRBJ2-3; TRBD2 matches at 7 bases. V was clipped by 0 bases and J by 7 bases; unmatched bases: 7. The CDR3 is 15 residues long. Germline V lookup: CDR1 MNHEY, CDR2 SMNVEV (reference sequence). CDR3 sequence: CASSLSREDPYTQYF. DNA for the CDR3: TGTGCCAGCAGTTTATCCCGGGAGGACCCTTATACGCAGTATTTT.

This clonotype has only a few counts. The chain uses TRBV5-1 and TRBJ2-6; D gene ambiguous. The CDR3 is 15 amino acids. CDR1 is SGHRS, CDR2 YFSETQ, per germline. V was trimmed by 4 bases and J by 0 bases, leaving 8 bases between them. This chain's CDR3 is CASSQLGSGANVLTF. The DNA for the CDR3 is TGCGCCAGCAGCCAACTTGGCTCTGGGGCCAACGTCCTGACTTTC.

The J gene is TRBJ2-5, the V gene TRBV3-1; TRBD1 matches at 8 bases. CDR1 LGHDT and CDR2 YNNKEL come from the germline V gene (reference sequence). The CDR3 has 15 residues. V trimming: 3 bases; J trimming: 4 bases; junction bases outside the gene matches: 7. The DNA for the CDR3 is TGTGCCAGCAGCCAGACAGGGGACCCGGGAGAGACCCAGTACTTC. It is translated as CASSQTGDPGETQYF.

This clonotype was detected only a few times. The chain joins TRBV29-1 to TRBJ2-4, with 9 bases aligning to TRBD1. Germline assignment: CDR1 SQVTM and CDR2 ANQGSEA. The CDR3 length is 12 residues. V was pared by 6 bases and J by 8 bases, with 5 bases of the junction left unmatched. The CDR3 bases are TGCAGCGTCCGGGACAGGGTGGACATTCAGTACTTC. It yields the protein CSVRDRVDIQYF.

CDR3 coding DNA: TGCAGTGCTAGAAGATTCGGAATTCCGGACGAGCAGTACTTC. Its protein is CSARRFGIPDEQYF. V usage is TRBV20-1 and J usage is TRBJ2-7; no clear D. CDR3 length: 14 residues. Looked up from germline, CDR1 is DFQATT and CDR2 is SNEGSKA (reference sequence). Deletions cut 2 bases from V and 5 bases from J, with 16 bases between.

The table lists this clonotype with a few counts. This chain links TRBV28 with TRBJ2-1; no reliable D call. This CDR3 contains 12 residues. CDR1 is MDHEN, CDR2 SYDVKM, per germline. Trimming pared 2 bases from V and 14 bases from J, leaving 13 bases between. CDR3 sequence reads: CASSLTLEKEFF. CDR3 DNA: TGTGCCAGCAGTTTAACCCTAGAGAAGGAGTTCTTC.

This clonotype was seen a few times. CDR3 region: CASAVDRSKGLPLHF. The DNA of the CDR3 is TGTGCCAGCGCCGTGGACCGAAGCAAGGGCCTCCCCCTCCACTTT. The chain carries TRBV6-1 and TRBJ1-6, with D unresolved. There are 15 residues in the CDR3. V shed 8 bases and J shed 13 bases, with 24 bases lying between them. Germline CDR1 MNHNS, CDR2 SASEGT.

This clonotype was counted a few times. The chain employs TRBV10-3 and TRBJ2-7; D unclear. This CDR3 is built from 10 residues. V lost 7 bases and J lost 5, with 6 bases in between. Looked up from germline, CDR1 is ENHRY and CDR2 is SYGVKD. CDR3 region: CAIIEDEQYF. The CDR3, as DNA: TGTGCCATCATTGAAGACGAGCAGTACTTC.

The table lists this clonotype with many counts. The chain combines TRBV29-1 with TRBJ1-1, with D unresolved. Per germline, CDR1 SQVTM and CDR2 ANQGSEA. The CDR3 contains 15 residues. V was trimmed by 0 bases and J by 5 bases, leaving 16 bases between them. For the CDR3, the DNA is TGCAGCGTTGAAGATCTTTCAGGCATCTTTACTGAAGCTTTCTTT. Residues: CSVEDLSGIFTEAFF. Together with reference TRBV29-1 and TRBJ1-1, the CDR3 gives the full variable domain: SAVISQKPSRDICQRGTSLTIQCQVDSQVTMMFWYRQQPGQSLTLIATANQGSEATYESGFVIDKFPISRPNLTFSTLTVSNMSPEDSSIYLCSVEDLSGIFTEAFFGQGTRLTVV.

The J gene is TRBJ1-2, the V gene TRBV28; D may be TRBD1 (6 bases). The germline CDR1 and CDR2 sequences are MDHEN and SYDVKM. The CDR3 spans 14 residues. The germline V and J ends were trimmed by 6 bases and 8 bases, with 19 bases remaining between them. CDR3 sequence reads: CASSFGQIQGGYTF. CDR3 nucleotides: TGTGCCAGCAGCTTCGGACAGATCCAGGGAGGCTACACCTTC.

This chain joins TRBV6-1 and TRBJ1-6; possible D gene TRBD1, 5 bases. V was pared by 2 bases and J by 10 bases, with 12 bases between. This CDR3 is built from 14 residues. Looked up from germline, CDR1 is MNHNS and CDR2 is SASEGT. In DNA, the CDR3 is TGTGCCAGCAGTGAAATTCCAGGGCTCTCACCCCTCCACTTT. This gives the protein CASSEIPGLSPLHF.

The chain links TRBV12-5 to TRBJ2-5, with 8 bases lining up with TRBD1. CDR3 length: 15 residues. In germline, CDR1 is LGHNT, CDR2 FRNRAP. The trim removed 4 bases at V and 5 bases at J, leaving 9 bases unmatched. CDR3 loop: CASGSPTGGQETQYF. The CDR3, as DNA: TGTGCTAGTGGTTCGCCCACAGGGGGACAGGAGACCCAGTACTTC.

A few counts support this clonotype. CDR3 nucleotide sequence: TGTGCCAGCAGCGTCGACCTTGGGACTAGCAATGAGCAGTTCTTC. As protein: CASSVDLGTSNEQFF. The chain joins TRBV9 to TRBJ2-1; 8 bases match TRBD2. The CDR3 spans 15 residues. V lost 2 bases, J lost 6 bases, and 7 bases stayed unmatched. Germline CDR1 SGDLS, CDR2 YYNGEE.

This clonotype appeared a few times. The chain carries TRBV3-1 and TRBJ1-1; TRBD1 agrees at 7 bases. After removal of 6 bases from V and 3 bases from J, the junction contained 4 bases not matched to a gene. The germline CDR1 and CDR2 sequences are LGHDT and YNNKEL (reference sequence). The CDR3 consists of 13 residues. This CDR3 reads CASSSTGDTEAFF. The CDR3 DNA is TGTGCCAGCAGTTCCACAGGGGACACTGAAGCTTTCTTT.

The table lists this clonotype with a few counts. The J gene is TRBJ1-1, the V gene TRBV28, with 10 bases lining up with TRBD1. V lost 6 bases to trimming and J lost 5 bases; unmatched junction nucleotides: 15. This CDR3 contains 17 residues. Germline-derived CDR1 and CDR2 are MDHEN and SYDVKM. Written as DNA, the CDR3 is TGTGCCAGCAGGGCAGGACAGGGGGTAGAGGCTGGAACTGAAGCTTTCTTT. Its translation: CASRAGQGVEAGTEAFF.

This clonotype was counted a few times. This chain uses TRBV10-2 with TRBJ2-3; 7 nucleotides line up with TRBD1. Germline CDR1 is WSHSY and CDR2 is SAAADI. Trimming took 4 bases from V and 5 from J; bases not matched to a gene: 3. CDR3 length equals 13 residues. The CDR3 DNA sequence: TGCGCCAGCAGTGTTCAGGGGGAAGATACGCAGTATTTT. Amino acids: CASSVQGEDTQYF.

The V and J genes are TRBV13 and TRBJ2-7; TRBD1 aligns across 8 bases. In germline, CDR1 is PRHDT, CDR2 FYEKMQ (reference sequence). The CDR3 covers 13 residues. V was pared by 6 bases and J by 3 bases, with 4 bases of the junction left unmatched. In DNA, the CDR3 is TGTGCCAGCAGAAAACAGGGGGGCTACGAGCAGTACTTC. It encodes CASRKQGGYEQYF.

The gene calls are TRBV12-3 or TRBV12-4 and TRBJ2-1, with 10 bases matching TRBD2. The ends lost 10 bases at V and 4 bases at J; junction bases unmatched: 7. The length of the CDR3 is 14 residues. This chain's CDR3 is CATNSGRPYNEQFF. The CDR3 nucleotides are TGTGCCACCAATAGCGGGAGGCCTTACAATGAGCAGTTCTTC.